This T cell receptor beta chain emerged from a study of Graves' ophthalmopathy and Graves' hyperthyroidism. The germline V gene encodes CDR1 GTSNPN and CDR2 SVGIG (reference sequence). Deletions cut 2 bases from V and 5 bases from J, with 9 bases between. This CDR3 has 12 residues. Concerning this clonotype: No antigen is known for it.

Whole-study results and caveats: Among expanded thyroid clonotypes above 0.001 frequency, most also occurred in blood.

Ophthalmopathy-affected donors exhibited moderate-to-severe activity, CAS ≥3, NOSPECS ≥4, and duration under 3 months. Other autoimmune diseases, uncontrolled infections, pregnancy and lactation each led to patient exclusion. The study amplified TCR beta CDR3 regions using RNA transcripts. The library came from an HTBI-primed first-round RT-PCR and a second-round multiplex PCR. TCRdb independently ran MiXCR on the multiplex PCR reads; one entry per CDR3 protein. This sample has 600,000 to 700,000 distinct CDR3 sequences; just over 40% occur once, and the top ten carry over 2.5%. The sequence was obtained from an adult man with Graves' ophthalmopathy. This chain joins TRBV30 and TRBJ2-5; possibly TRBD2 for D (6 bases). The material sequenced was peripheral blood. CDR3 loop: CAWSNGRETQYF. In nucleotides, the CDR3 is TGTGCCTGGAGTAATGGGAGGGAGACCCAGTACTTC.